This entry lists 20 T cell receptor beta chains sequenced from one sample in a study of blood T cell repertoires in COVID-19. Clones were read by immunoSEQ multiplex PCR, and TCRdb kept only the in-frame ones, dropping some. The profile shows under 250,000 clones, approximately 88% of them singletons. The sequenced material came from PBMCs or T cells enriched from blood (not recorded which). These receptor sequences come from a woman in her 30s with acute COVID-19.

The chain has TRBV10-3 and TRBJ2-3, with 10 nucleotides matching TRBD2. Germline CDR1 is ENHRY and CDR2 is SYGVKD. The CDR3 runs 14 residues. The J segment lost 2 bases and the V segment lost 5 bases, leaving 1 base of the junction unmatched. Written as DNA, the CDR3 is TGTGCCATCAGTAGCGGGAGGGACACAGATACGCAGTATTTT. It specifies CAISSGRDTDTQYF.

The rearrangement joins TRBV3-1 (or the pseudogene TRBV3-2) to TRBJ2-5, with a weak D call TRBD2 (7 bases). Germline V gene data show CDR1 as LGHDT and CDR2 as YNNKEL (reference sequence). The CDR3 sequence is 15 residues long. Trimming removed 0 bases from V and 6 bases from J, with 14 bases in between. The CDR3 DNA reads TGTGCCAGCAGCCAAGACCGGGGGGCCGAAAAGACCCAGTACTTC. Its protein product is CASSQDRGAEKTQYF.

This chain links TRBV18 with TRBJ1-5, with D perhaps TRBD1 (6 bases). Germline-derived CDR1 and CDR2 are KGHSH and LQKENI. CDR3 length: 17 amino acids. Trimming took 7 bases from V and 0 from J, leaving 19 bases between them. CDR3 loop: CASYTKDSEYSNQPQHF. In DNA form, the CDR3 reads TGTGCCAGCTATACAAAGGACAGCGAATATAGCAATCAGCCCCAGCATTTT.

The chain combines TRBV5-1 with TRBJ2-3; no clear D gene. The ends were cut back, 1 base at V and 6 bases at J, with 9 bases in the middle. Germline values: CDR1 SGHRS, CDR2 YFSETQ. The CDR3 consists of 13 residues. CDR3 coding DNA: TGCGCCAGCAGCTTGACCCCACTGGATACGCAGTATTTT. Translation gives CASSLTPLDTQYF.

This chain connects TRBV20-1 to TRBJ2-7, with 11 positions matching TRBD2. Germline trimming cut 3 bases from V and 0 bases from J; bases unmatched to any gene: 4. The CDR3 covers 15 residues. The germline V gene has CDR1 DFQATT and CDR2 SNEGSKA (reference sequence). In DNA, the CDR3 is TGCAGTGCTAGTCCCACTAGCGGGAGCTCCTACGAGCAGTACTTC. Translation gives CSASPTSGSSYEQYF.

V usage is TRBV3-1 (or the pseudogene TRBV3-2) and J usage is TRBJ2-5, with 14 bases that match TRBD2. CDR1 is LGHDT, CDR2 YNNKEL, per germline (reference sequence). V trimming: 7 bases; J trimming: 0 bases; junction bases outside the gene matches: 7. The CDR3 is 17 amino acids. CDR3 DNA: TGTGCCAGCAACCCGGGACTAGCGGGGGAGTACCAAGAGACCCAGTACTTC. It specifies CASNPGLAGEYQETQYF.

This chain connects TRBV7-2 to TRBJ2-3; no clear D gene. V shed 5 bases and J shed 1 base, with 13 bases lying between them. This CDR3 is 15 amino acids long. Looked up from germline, CDR1 is SGHTA and CDR2 is FQGNSA. The chain's CDR3 is CASSQNLLGTDTQYF. The CDR3 DNA is TGTGCCAGCAGCCAAAACTTACTGGGCACAGATACGCAGTATTTT.

This chain uses TRBV19 with TRBJ1-2; 9 bases line up with TRBD1. J was trimmed by 10 bases and V by 9 bases; bases with no gene match: 12. Germline V lookup: CDR1 LNHDA, CDR2 SQIVND (reference sequence). The CDR3 runs 13 residues. The CDR3 DNA follows: TGTGCCAGCTTAAATCGGACAGGGGCCGACTACACCTTC. Protein product: CASLNRTGADYTF.

This chain connects TRBV7-8 to TRBJ1-4; D is possibly TRBD1 (6 bases). Germline loops: CDR1 SGHVS, CDR2 FQNEAQ. The CDR3 totals 17 residues. Trimming cost V 0 bases and J 8 bases, with 19 bases left between them. CDR3 sequence (DNA): TGTGCCAGCAGCTTAGCCCTAATCGGGACAAATCGCGAAAAACTGTTTTTT. Translating gives CASSLALIGTNREKLFF.

This chain joins TRBV5-5 and TRBJ1-1; no definite D call. CDR3 size: 15 residues. V was trimmed by 4 bases and J by 4 bases, leaving 17 bases between them. The germline V gene has CDR1 SGHKS and CDR2 YYEKEE (reference sequence). CDR3 DNA sequence: TGTGCCAGCAGCCTTGCAGCCCCGGCGGGCACTGAAGCTTTCTTT. Translating gives CASSLAAPAGTEAFF.

V is TRBV19 and J is TRBJ1-5; tentative D call: TRBD1 (6 bases). This CDR3 comprises 15 residues. V was shortened by 2 bases and J by 5 bases, with 13 bases between the two germline ends. Germline CDR1 reads LNHDA; CDR2 reads SQIVND (reference sequence). In DNA form, the CDR3 reads TGTGCCAGTAGTATACGGACAGCGGCTTATCAGCCCCAGCATTTT. Protein product: CASSIRTAAYQPQHF.

This clone was seen at least ten times. The chain has TRBV5-1 and TRBJ1-2; possibly TRBD1 for D (6 bases). V lost 0 bases to trimming and J lost 1 base, with 13 bases between them. The germline gives CDR1 SGHRS, CDR2 YFSETQ. CDR3 length equals 16 residues. The CDR3 DNA sequence: TGCGCCAGCAGCTTGGTCTTAGGCAGGGGTAACTATGGCTACACCTTC. Its protein is CASSLVLGRGNYGYTF.

This chain uses TRBV5-5 with TRBJ1-2, with 10 nucleotides matching TRBD1. CDR3 length: 15 amino acids. CDR1 and CDR2 (germline): SGHKS, YYEKEE (reference sequence). After removal of 4 bases from V and 1 base from J, the junction contained 4 bases not matched to a gene. CDR3 nucleotides: TGTGCCAGCAGCAAGGGGACAGGGGATAACTATGGCTACACCTTC. This translates into CASSKGTGDNYGYTF.

Written as DNA, the CDR3 is TGTGCCAGCAGCCGGGGGTCAAGCTCCTACAATGAGCAGTTCTTC. As protein: CASSRGSSSYNEQFF. The V and J genes are TRBV7-2 and TRBJ2-1; D perhaps matches TRBD2 (6 bases). V lost 5 bases, J lost 0 bases, and 11 bases lay in between. Germline CDR1 and CDR2: SGHTA and FQGNSA. The CDR3 is 15 amino acids.

In nucleotides, the CDR3 is TGTGCCACCAGTGATCCGGGACAGGGTTCGGTAGATACGCAGTATTTT. Its protein is CATSDPGQGSVDTQYF. The chain carries TRBV24-1 and TRBJ2-3; 9 bases map to TRBD1. The J segment lost 5 bases and the V segment lost 3 bases, leaving 8 bases of the junction unmatched. CDR3 length: 16 amino acids. Germline loops: CDR1 KGHDR, CDR2 SFDVKD.

The chain joins TRBV3-1 (or the pseudogene TRBV3-2) to TRBJ2-1, with 8 bases aligning to TRBD1. This CDR3 is built from 15 residues. Per the germline V gene, CDR1 is LGHDT and CDR2 is YNNKEL (reference sequence). With V trimmed by 2 bases and J by 8 bases, 8 bases remained unmatched. For the CDR3, the DNA is TGTGCCAGCAGCCAAAGAGCAGGGGGCGTCGATGAGCAGTTCTTC. Amino acids: CASSQRAGGVDEQFF.

For this clone: This sample also contains other DNA sequences that code for the same CDR3. V usage is TRBV7-2 and J usage is TRBJ1-1; D is unresolved. CDR1 and CDR2 from the germline V gene are SGHTA and FQGNSA. CDR3 length: 13 residues. Trimming took off 3 bases at V and 1 base at J, with 6 bases between the two ends. The CDR3 sequence: CASSLEGNTEAFF. The CDR3 DNA reads TGTGCCAGCAGCTTGGAGGGGAACACTGAAGCTTTCTTT.

The V and J genes are TRBV7-9 and TRBJ1-2, with 7 bases aligning to TRBD1. CDR1 and CDR2 (germline): SEHNR, FQNEAQ (reference sequence). V shed 5 bases, J shed 8 bases, and the junction held 11 bases outside the gene matches. CDR3 length equals 14 residues. The CDR3 is CASSPLDRNWGYTF. CDR3 in DNA: TGTGCCAGCAGCCCCCTGGACAGGAACTGGGGCTACACCTTC.

The chain is built from TRBV19 and TRBJ1-1, with D uncertain. The V end lost 4 bases, the J end lost 0 bases, and 12 bases lay between the germline ends. The germline V gene has CDR1 LNHDA and CDR2 SQIVND (reference sequence). The CDR3 has 15 residues. CDR3 in DNA: TGTGCCAGTAGTAGAGGTCTCGGGTTGAACACTGAAGCTTTCTTT. It codes for CASSRGLGLNTEAFF. Full variable domain (remainder filled in from reference TRBV19 and TRBJ1-1): DGGITQSPKYLFRKEGQNVTLSCEQNLNHDAMYWYRQDPGQGLRLIYYSQIVNDFQKGDIAEGYSVSREKKESFPLTVTSAQKNPTAFYLCASSRGLGLNTEAFFGQGTRLTVV.

The count of this clone is one. V gene TRBV7-9 combines with J gene TRBJ2-7; no clear D. V dropped 2 bases and J dropped 0 bases, with 8 bases sitting between them. CDR1 SEHNR and CDR2 FQNEAQ come from the germline V gene (reference sequence). The CDR3 runs 14 residues. The CDR3 coding sequence is TGTGCCAGCAGCTTAAACTCCGTCTCCTACGAGCAGTACTTC. Residues: CASSLNSVSYEQYF.